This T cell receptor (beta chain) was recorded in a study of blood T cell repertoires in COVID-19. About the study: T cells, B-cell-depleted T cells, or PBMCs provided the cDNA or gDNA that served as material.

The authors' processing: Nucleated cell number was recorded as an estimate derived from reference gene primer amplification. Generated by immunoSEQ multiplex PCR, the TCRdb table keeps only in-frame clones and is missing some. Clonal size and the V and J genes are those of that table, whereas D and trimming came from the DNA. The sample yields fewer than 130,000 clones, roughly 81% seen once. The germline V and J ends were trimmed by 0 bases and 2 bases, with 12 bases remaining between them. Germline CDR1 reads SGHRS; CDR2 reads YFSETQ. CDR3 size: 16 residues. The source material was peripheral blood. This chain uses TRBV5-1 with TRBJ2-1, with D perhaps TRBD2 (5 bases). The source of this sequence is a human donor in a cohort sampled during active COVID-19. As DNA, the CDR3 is TGCGCCAGCAGCTTGGTGTCGCGGGTAACCTACAATGAGCAGTTCTTC. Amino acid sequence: CASSLVSRVTYNEQFF.